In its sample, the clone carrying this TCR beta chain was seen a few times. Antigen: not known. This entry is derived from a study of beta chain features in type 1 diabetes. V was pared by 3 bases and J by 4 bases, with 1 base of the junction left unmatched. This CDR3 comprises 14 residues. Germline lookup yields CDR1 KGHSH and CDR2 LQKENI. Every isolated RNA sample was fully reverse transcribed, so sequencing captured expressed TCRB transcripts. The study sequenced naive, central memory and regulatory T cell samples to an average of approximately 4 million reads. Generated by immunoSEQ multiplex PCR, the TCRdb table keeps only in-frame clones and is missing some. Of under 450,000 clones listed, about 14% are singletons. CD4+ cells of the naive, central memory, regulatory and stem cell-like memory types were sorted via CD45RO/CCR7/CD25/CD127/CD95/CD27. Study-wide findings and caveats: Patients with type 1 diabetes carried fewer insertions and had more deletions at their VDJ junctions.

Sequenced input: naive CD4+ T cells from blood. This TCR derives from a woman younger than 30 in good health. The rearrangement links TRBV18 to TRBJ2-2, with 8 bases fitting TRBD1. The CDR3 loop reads CASSPGQGTGELFF. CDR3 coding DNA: TGTGCCAGCTCACCCGGACAGGGCACCGGGGAGCTGTTTTTT.